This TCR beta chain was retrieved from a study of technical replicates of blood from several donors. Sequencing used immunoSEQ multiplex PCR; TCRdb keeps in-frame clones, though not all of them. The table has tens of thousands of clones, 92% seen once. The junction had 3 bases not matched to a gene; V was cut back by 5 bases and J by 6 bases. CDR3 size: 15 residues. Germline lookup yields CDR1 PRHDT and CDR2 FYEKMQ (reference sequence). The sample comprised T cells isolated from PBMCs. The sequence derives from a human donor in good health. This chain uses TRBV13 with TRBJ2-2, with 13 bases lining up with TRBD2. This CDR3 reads CASSPTSGGAGELFF. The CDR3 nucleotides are TGTGCCAGCAGCCCTACTAGCGGGGGGGCCGGGGAGCTGTTTTTT.